This T cell receptor beta chain was captured in a study of regulatory T cells in long-lasting Graves disease. General study results and limits: Between persistent patients, a few thousand public clonotypes were shared, exceeding the 950 to 1,000 shared between new patients.

Concerning this clonotype: The target antigen is unknown.

Combining iRepertoire HTBI primers with Arm-PCR of CDR3 regions, the authors built TCR beta libraries. Authors' processing steps: Across all samples, about 62 TRBV segments and 11 to 15 TRBJ segments were identified. TCRdb reprocessed the multiplex PCR reads with MiXCR, giving one entry per CDR3 protein. None of the V and J calls come from the authors' own analysis; TCRdb made them. The repertoire has about 470,000 distinct CDR3 sequences, about 22% of them found once; the top ten carry approximately 6.4%. The time point: persistent/refractory GD, antithyroid drugs over 5 years with positive TRAb. PBMCs provided the RNA from which the TCR library was made. The sequence derives from a female donor with Graves disease. Source: peripheral blood mononuclear cells (PBMCs), taken when the disease was refractory, from a patient treated with antithyroid drugs.

The CDR3 loop is CASSVGAGGTYEQYF. CDR3 nucleotide sequence: TGTGCCAGCAGCGTAGGAGCGGGGGGGACCTACGAGCAGTACTTC. The rearrangement joins TRBV9 to TRBJ2-7, with 10 nucleotides matching TRBD2. Germline CDR1 and CDR2: SGDLS and YYNGEE. This CDR3 is 15 amino acids long. Germline trimming cut 0 bases from V and 2 bases from J; bases unmatched to any gene: 2.